The clone carrying this T cell receptor (beta chain) was seen ten or more times. The sample belongs to a study of Graves' ophthalmopathy and Graves' hyperthyroidism. Amplified TCR beta CDR3 regions were obtained using RNA transcripts as template. First-round RT-PCR with HTBI primers preceded a second-round multiplex PCR. Each CDR3 protein is one row after TCRdb ran MiXCR on the multiplex PCR reads. Of roughly 500,000 distinct CDR3 sequences detected, around 15% appear once; the ten largest clones hold about a tenth. The authors used Ficoll-Paque density gradient centrifugation to separate PBMCs. The input was approximately 9.3 ml of fresh peripheral blood. This receptor was taken from a woman under 40 with Graves' ophthalmopathy. Sequencing was done on a sample of blood.

The DNA for the CDR3 is TGTGCCAGCAGTTACTCGAAGGGATCTGGAAACACCATATATTTT. Protein: CASSYSKGSGNTIYF. V gene TRBV6-5 combines with J gene TRBJ1-3, with D unresolved. The length of the CDR3 is 15 residues. Germline V lookup: CDR1 MNHEY, CDR2 SVGAGI. The ends were cut back, 0 bases at V and 1 base at J, with 7 bases in the middle.